In its sample, the clone carrying this TCR beta chain was seen a few times. Antigen: not known. The authors ran a second PCR of roughly 6 to 11 cycles using a sample-barcoded 5' primer and a J-beta primer mix. Via MiXCR, TCRdb re-called the 5' RACE reads, giving one row per CDR3 protein. The sample shows about 720,000 distinct CDR3 sequences, over 20% of them seen only once. The sample comes from a study of blood T cells in healthy people across ages. Germline CDR1 SEHNR, CDR2 FQNEAQ (reference sequence). The CDR3 covers 15 residues. With 1 base removed from V and 4 bases from J, the gap between germline ends came to 10 bases. Study-level points and caveats: More naive CD4+ cells and higher diversity were found in long-lived than in aged donors. It was not known whether donors were CMV positive (a possible confounder of expanded clonotype changes).

This chain uses TRBV7-9 with TRBJ1-4; perhaps TRBD1 as D (5 bases). The receptor was derived from a man aged 70-80 years in good health. The sample taken for sequencing was blood. As DNA, the CDR3 is TGTGCCAGCAGCTTAGGGGGGACCAATAATGAAAAACTGTTTTTT. Translation gives CASSLGGTNNEKLFF. Complete variable domain (other parts from reference TRBV7-9 and TRBJ1-4): DTGVSQNPRHKITKRGQNVTFRCDPISEHNRLYWYRQTLGQGPEFLTYFQNEAQLEKSRLLSDRFSAERPKGSFSTLEIQRTEQGDSAMYLCASSLGGTNNEKLFFGSGTQLSVL.